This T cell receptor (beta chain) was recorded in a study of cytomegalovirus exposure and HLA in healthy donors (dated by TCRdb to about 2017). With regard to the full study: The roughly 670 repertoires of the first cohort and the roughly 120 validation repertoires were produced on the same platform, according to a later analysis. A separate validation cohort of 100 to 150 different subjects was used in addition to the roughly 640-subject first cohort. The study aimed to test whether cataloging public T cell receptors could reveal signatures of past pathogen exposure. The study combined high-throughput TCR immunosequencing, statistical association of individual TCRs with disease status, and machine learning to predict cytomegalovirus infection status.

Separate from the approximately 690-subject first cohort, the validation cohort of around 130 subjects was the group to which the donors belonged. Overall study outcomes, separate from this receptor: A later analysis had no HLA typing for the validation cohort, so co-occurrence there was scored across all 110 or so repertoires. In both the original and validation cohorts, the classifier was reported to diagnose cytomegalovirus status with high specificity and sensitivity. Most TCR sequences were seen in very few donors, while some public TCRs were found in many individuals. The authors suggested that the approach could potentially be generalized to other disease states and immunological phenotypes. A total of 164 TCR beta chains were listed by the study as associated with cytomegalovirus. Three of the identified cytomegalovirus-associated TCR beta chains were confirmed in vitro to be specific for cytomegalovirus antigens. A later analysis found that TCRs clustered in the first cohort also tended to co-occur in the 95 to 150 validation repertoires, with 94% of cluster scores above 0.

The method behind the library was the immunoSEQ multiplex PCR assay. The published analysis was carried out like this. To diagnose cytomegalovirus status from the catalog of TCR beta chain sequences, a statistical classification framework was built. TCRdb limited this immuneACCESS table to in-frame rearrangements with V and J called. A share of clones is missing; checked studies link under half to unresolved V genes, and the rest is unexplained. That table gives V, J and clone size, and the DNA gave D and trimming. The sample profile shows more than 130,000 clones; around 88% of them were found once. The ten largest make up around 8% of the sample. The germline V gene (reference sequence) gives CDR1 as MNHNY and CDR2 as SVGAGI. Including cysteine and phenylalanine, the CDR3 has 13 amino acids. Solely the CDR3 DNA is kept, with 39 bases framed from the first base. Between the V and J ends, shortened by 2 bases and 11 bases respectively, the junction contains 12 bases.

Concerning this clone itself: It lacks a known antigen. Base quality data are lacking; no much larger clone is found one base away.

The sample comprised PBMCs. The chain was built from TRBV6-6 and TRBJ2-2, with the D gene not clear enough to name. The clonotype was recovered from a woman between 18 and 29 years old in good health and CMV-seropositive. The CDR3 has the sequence CASSYEEAAELFF. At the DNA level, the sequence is TGTGCCAGCAGTTACGAAGAGGCTGCAGAGCTGTTTTTT.